This T cell receptor beta chain was identified during a study of cytomegalovirus exposure and HLA in healthy donors. 60 Vbeta and 13 Jbeta primers were used in PCR. Profiled with immunoSEQ multiplex PCR; TCRdb holds only in-frame clones, not every one. The sample contains about 240,000 clones, 82% of which appear only once. The V and J ends lost 6 bases and 5 bases respectively, with 11 bases between them. There are 13 residues in the CDR3. The V gene's germline CDR1 is SNHLY and CDR2 FYNNEI. This receptor was obtained from a woman in her thirties or forties in good health and CMV-seropositive. The chain is built from TRBV2 and TRBJ1-5; possible D gene TRBD1, 5 bases. Sequencing was carried out using PBMCs. The CDR3: CASRGTRDQPQHF. The CDR3 DNA is TGTGCCAGCAGAGGCACCAGGGATCAGCCCCAGCATTTT.